This record concerns one T cell receptor beta chain sequence. The antigen is not known. The record originates from a study of siplizumab effects on memory and regulatory T cells. The data were produced by immunoSEQ multiplex PCR, yet TCRdb's version contains in-frame clones alone and is incomplete. The sample includes around 100,000 clones, over 90% of them seen just once. Study-level findings and limits: Proliferating clones, CD4+ or CD8+, lacked an assignable naive or memory phenotype in roughly 80-97% of cases. Apparently key alloresponse contributors, naive T cells also seemed more diverse than memory cells. With siplizumab, cumulative frequency of CD4+ memory-derived alloreactive sequences dropped significantly. Confirmatory evidence of suppressive function in proliferating siplizumab-culture Tregs was not obtained.

The receptor was isolated from a human donor in good health. The sequencing input was Tregs sorted from blood.

CDR3 region: CASSLPRQGAAGNTIYF. CDR3 DNA sequence: TGTGCCAGCAGCTTACCCCGACAGGGCGCGGCTGGAAACACCATATATTTT. The chain uses TRBV7-9 and TRBJ1-3; 7 bases line up with TRBD1. V was pared by 2 bases and J by 2 bases, with 9 bases of the junction left unmatched. CDR1 is SEHNR, CDR2 FQNEAQ, per germline (reference sequence). This CDR3 spans 17 amino acids.